Below are 16 T cell receptor beta chains sequenced from a single sample in a study of blood T cell repertoires in COVID-19. Sequencing was performed with immunoSEQ multiplex PCR; in TCRdb, only in-frame clones are kept and a portion is missing. The data contain 77,000 or so clones, approximately 80% of them singletons. Sequencing was done on a sample of peripheral blood. These receptors all stem from a woman between 55 and 75 years old with acute or convalescent COVID-19.

The chain joins TRBV30 to TRBJ2-5; 10 bases line up with TRBD1. V lost 5 bases and J lost 5; bases outside the gene matches: 5. Germline V gives CDR1 GTSNPN, CDR2 SVGIG (reference sequence). The CDR3 spans 13 residues. The CDR3 DNA reads TGTGCCTGGTTGACAGGGGGCGGTGAGACCCAGTACTTC. This encodes CAWLTGGGETQYF.

The genes are TRBV2 and TRBJ2-3; the D gene is possibly TRBD1 (5 bases). The CDR3 consists of 15 residues. Germline V gene lookup returns CDR1 SNHLY and CDR2 FYNNEI. Trimming removed 4 bases from V and 2 bases from J, with 13 bases in between. The DNA for the CDR3 is TGTGCCAGCAGTGTGGACAAAATAGTCACAGATACGCAGTATTTT. It yields the protein CASSVDKIVTDTQYF.

This chain uses TRBV6-4 with TRBJ2-1, with 10 bases aligning to TRBD2. J gave up 7 bases and V 0 bases, and 9 bases lay outside the gene matches. Germline V CDR1 and CDR2: MRHNA, SNTAGT. The CDR3 contains 17 residues. The CDR3 region has the DNA TGTGCCAGCAGTGACTCGAAGCTTAGCGGGGGGTTTAATGAGCAGTTCTTC. It yields the protein CASSDSKLSGGFNEQFF.

The V call is TRBV4-1, the J call TRBJ1-5; D is unresolved. Per germline, CDR1 MGHRA and CDR2 YSYEKL. V was trimmed by 0 bases and J by 0 bases, leaving 12 bases between them. This CDR3 comprises 17 residues. This CDR3 is CASSQDPTELSNQPQHF. In nucleotides, the CDR3 is TGCGCCAGCAGCCAAGATCCCACAGAACTTAGCAATCAGCCCCAGCATTTT.

The CDR3 spells CASRTPGDGYTF. In DNA form, the CDR3 reads TGTGCCAGCAGGACCCCAGGGGATGGCTACACCTTC. The chain carries TRBV6-5 and TRBJ1-2, with D possibly matching TRBD1 (6 bases). Germline CDR1 is MNHEY and CDR2 is SVGAGI. This CDR3 has 12 amino acids. Trimming removed 6 bases at V and 6 bases at J, with 11 bases between.

The genes are TRBV7-6 and TRBJ1-4, with 11 bases lining up with TRBD1. V dropped 2 bases and J dropped 7; count of bases not matched to a gene: 6. Germline CDR1 and CDR2: SGHVS and FNYEAQ. The length of the CDR3 is 16 residues. The CDR3 DNA follows: TGTGCCAGCAGCTTATTTACCGGGACAGGGGGTGAAAAACTGTTTTTT. It encodes CASSLFTGTGGEKLFF.

A single count supports this clone. The J gene is TRBJ1-2, the V gene TRBV6-6; possible D gene TRBD1, 5 bases. From germline, CDR1 is MNHNY and CDR2 SVGAGI (reference sequence). Trimming took off 2 bases at V and 0 bases at J, with 10 bases between the two ends. The CDR3 is 15 amino acids. The CDR3 DNA is TGTGCCAGCAGTTACGCAGGGCCAGCTAACTATGGCTACACCTTC. This translates into CASSYAGPANYGYTF.

The table lists this clone with a few counts. V gene TRBV5-4 combines with J gene TRBJ2-7; D perhaps matches TRBD2 (5 bases). V shed 0 bases and J shed 6 bases, with 10 bases lying between them. The CDR3 is 13 residues long. The germline V gene encodes CDR1 SGHNT and CDR2 YYREEE (reference sequence). The DNA of the CDR3 is TGTGCCAGCAGCTTGGGTGAGGGTGGCGAGCAGTACTTC. Encoded protein: CASSLGEGGEQYF.

This chain joins TRBV18 and TRBJ2-5; tentative D call: TRBD2 (6 bases). The CDR3 extends over 16 amino acids. The germline V gene has CDR1 KGHSH and CDR2 LQKENI. The V end lost 4 bases, the J end lost 5 bases, and 20 bases lay between the germline ends. The DNA for the CDR3 is TGTGCCAGCTCACGAGACAGATCTAGCGTGATGGAGACCCAGTACTTC. Its translation: CASSRDRSSVMETQYF. Full variable domain (rest looked up from reference TRBV18 and TRBJ2-5): NAGVMQNPRHLVRRRGQEARLRCSPMKGHSHVYWYRQLPEEGLKFMVYLQKENIIDESGMPKERFSAEFPKEGPSILRIQQVVRGDSAAYFCASSRDRSSVMETQYFGPGTRLLVL.

The chain recombines TRBV12-3 or TRBV12-4 with TRBJ2-1; D uncertain. The V and J ends lost 6 bases and 9 bases respectively, with 12 bases between them. CDR3 length: 12 residues. This CDR3 reads CASSLIAVEQFF. CDR3 in DNA: TGTGCCAGCAGCCTCATAGCAGTTGAGCAGTTCTTC.

This chain links TRBV19 with TRBJ1-1; no clear D. V was clipped by 5 bases and J by 1 base, with 8 bases between them. Germline V CDR1 and CDR2: LNHDA, SQIVND (reference sequence). This CDR3 is 13 amino acids long. CDR3 protein: CASSATANTEAFF. CDR3 coding DNA: TGTGCCAGTAGTGCTACAGCGAACACTGAAGCTTTCTTT.

The CDR3 nucleotides read TGCGCCAGCAGCCAGGGATTCAAGTCAGGGGATAATTCACCCCTCCACTTT. It is translated as CASSQGFKSGDNSPLHF. This chain connects TRBV4-1 to TRBJ1-6, with a tentative D call TRBD1 (6 bases). V shed 3 bases and J shed 5 bases, with 17 bases lying between them. In germline, CDR1 is MGHRA, CDR2 YSYEKL. The CDR3 sequence is 17 residues long.

The rearrangement links TRBV7-9 to TRBJ1-6, with TRBD1 as a possible D gene (6 bases). Germline V lookup: CDR1 SEHNR, CDR2 FQNEAQ (reference sequence). This CDR3 has 14 amino acids. V was shortened by 5 bases and J by 13 bases, with 18 bases between the two germline ends. The CDR3: CASSPDSGELPLHF. In DNA form, the CDR3 reads TGTGCCAGCAGCCCGGACTCAGGGGAGCTGCCCCTCCACTTT.

This sequence joins TRBV9 and TRBJ2-7, with D possibly TRBD1 on 6 matching bases. Germline values: CDR1 SGDLS, CDR2 YYNGEE. The CDR3 has 16 residues. Trimming pared 0 bases from V and 2 bases from J, leaving 15 bases between. The CDR3 DNA reads as TGTGCCAGCAGCGTAGGTGTGGGGGCCCTTACCTACGAGCAGTACTTC. This translates into CASSVGVGALTYEQYF.

Here the CDR3 DNA reads TGTGCCAGCAGCTTATTATTTCGCGGTAATCAGCCCCAGCATTTT. It yields the protein CASSLLFRGNQPQHF. This chain links TRBV5-8 with TRBJ1-5; D is ambiguous. The CDR3 loop spans 15 amino acids. V lost 2 bases and J lost 4, with 13 bases in between. Germline CDR1 SGHTS, CDR2 YDEGEE. Complete variable domain (other parts from reference TRBV5-8 and TRBJ1-5): EAGVTQSPTHLIKTRGQQATLRCSPISGHTSVYWYQQALGLGLQFLLWYDEGEERNRGNFPPRFSGRQFPNYSSELNVNALELEDSALYLCASSLLFRGNQPQHFGDGTRLSIL.

V is TRBV6-5 and J is TRBJ2-5; weak D call: TRBD2 (5 bases). The ends were cut back, 8 bases at V and 5 bases at J, with 9 bases in the middle. CDR3 size: 11 residues. Germline V gene lookup returns CDR1 MNHEY and CDR2 SVGAGI. The CDR3 nucleotides read TGTGCCAGCCCAAGGGAGGAGACCCAGTACTTC. Translated: CASPREETQYF.